These T cell receptor beta chains were read from a single sample in a study of blood T cell repertoires in COVID-19. Sequencing was performed with immunoSEQ multiplex PCR; in TCRdb, only in-frame clones are kept and a portion is missing. The table records tens of thousands of clones, around 87% of them present only once. Material for sequencing was peripheral blood. Every receptor here comes from a human donor in a cohort sampled during active COVID-19. Both conserved end residues are part of each CDR3. The order of the fields is CDR3 protein, CDR3 DNA, J gene, V gene, clone size, D gene. The D gene is left open where the match is weak. A clone size is listed for some rows: how often the clone was seen (once, few, many), or a class if it is expanded.

CASSVAGGPTDTQYF,TGTGCCAGTAGTGTAGCGGGAGGGCCCACAGATACGCAGTATTTT,TRBJ2-3,TRBV19,once,TRBD2
CASSFDRGRYEQYF,TGTGCCAGCAGTTTCGACAGGGGTCGTTACGAGCAGTACTTC,TRBJ2-7,TRBV28,.,TRBD1
CASSLDPGAEQYF,TGTGCCAGCAGCTTAGATCCAGGGGCCGAGCAGTACTTC,TRBJ2-7,TRBV7-9,.,.
CSTGLAVSTDTQYF,TGCAGCACGGGACTAGCGGTTAGCACAGATACGCAGTATTTT,TRBJ2-3,TRBV29-1,.,TRBD2
CASSLTATDSYGYTF,TGTGCCAGCAGCTTAACAGCGACAGATAGTTATGGCTACACCTTC,TRBJ1-2,TRBV7-3,.,.
CASSKDGTSGNEQFF,TGTGCCAGCAGTAAGGATGGGACTAGCGGGAATGAGCAGTTCTTC,TRBJ2-1,TRBV6-6,.,TRBD2
CASSPSGYEAYEQYF,TGTGCCAGCAGCCCTAGCGGGTATGAGGCATACGAGCAGTACTTC,TRBJ2-7,TRBV21-1,.,.
CASSLAPSTGGAYTIYF,TGTGCCAGCAGCTTAGCGCCCTCCACAGGGGGCGCATACACCATATATTTT,TRBJ1-3,TRBV7-8,.,TRBD1
CSVGWTSSSTDTQYF,TGCAGCGTTGGATGGACTAGCAGTAGCACAGATACGCAGTATTTT,TRBJ2-3,TRBV29-1,.,TRBD2
CASSAGTYEQYF,TGTGCCAGCAGTGCAGGGACTTACGAGCAGTACTTC,TRBJ2-7,TRBV25-1,.,.
CASSPYPGLAEAYEQYF,TGTGCCAGCAGTCCATACCCTGGACTAGCCGAAGCCTACGAGCAGTACTTC,TRBJ2-7,TRBV27,.,TRBD2
CASSPGTSEYNEQFF,TGTGCCAGCAGTCCGGGGACTAGCGAGTACAATGAGCAGTTCTTC,TRBJ2-1,TRBV6-2/TRBV6-3,.,TRBD2
CASSQVPSGGGSFGTDTQYF,TGTGCCAGCAGCCAAGTCCCTAGCGGGGGGGGGAGTTTCGGCACAGATACGCAGTATTTT,TRBJ2-3,TRBV3-1/TRBV3-2,.,TRBD2
CASSLLRSGTSGRRGNEQFF,TGTGCCAGCAGCTTGTTGAGATCCGGAACTAGCGGGAGGAGGGGCAATGAGCAGTTCTTC,TRBJ2-1,TRBV5-5,.,TRBD2
CASSRGQLQETQYF,TGCGCCAGCAGCCGGGGACAGCTACAAGAGACCCAGTACTTC,TRBJ2-5,TRBV5-1,.,TRBD1
CASSPPVNQETQYF,TGCGCCAGCAGCCCACCAGTAAACCAAGAGACCCAGTACTTC,TRBJ2-5,TRBV5-1,.,.
CASRPGTAYGYTF,TGTGCCAGCAGACCCGGGACAGCCTATGGCTACACCTTC,TRBJ1-2,TRBV12-3/TRBV12-4,few,TRBD1